This TCR beta chain is from a study of neurological immune-mediated disorders. About the study: Multiple sclerosis patients numbered about 34, with around 31 relapsing-remitting and 3 secondary progressive. Findings and limits, study-wide: The multiple sclerosis repertoire cluster had no clinical or MRI correlate.

Ten or more counts support this clonotype. Its antigen is undetermined. Trimming took 5 bases from V and 1 from J, leaving 14 bases between them. CDR3 length: 15 amino acids. Germline loops: CDR1 SGHTA, CDR2 FQGNSA. This sample's time point: longitudinal time-point 3. The unsorted libraries were generated from a total of 2 million PBMCs, which had been stored in RNAlater at -80 C. A single record per CDR3 protein comes from TCRdb applying MiXCR to the 5' RACE reads. Of some 89,000 distinct CDR3 sequences listed, under 4.5% are singletons. This TCR derives from a woman aged 55-69 years with multiple sclerosis. Sequencing was carried out using PBMCs. The chain joins TRBV7-2 to TRBJ1-1; possibly TRBD1 for D (5 bases). The CDR3 is CASSDSGTQNTEAFF. The CDR3, as DNA: TGTGCCAGCAGCGATTCAGGGACCCAGAACACTGAAGCTTTCTTT. Together with reference TRBV7-2 and TRBJ1-1, the CDR3 gives the full variable domain: GAGVSQSPSNKVTEKGKDVELRCDPISGHTALYWYRQSLGQGLEFLIYFQGNSAPDKSGLPSDRFSAERTGGSVSTLTIQRTQQEDSAVYLCASSDSGTQNTEAFFGQGTRLTVV.